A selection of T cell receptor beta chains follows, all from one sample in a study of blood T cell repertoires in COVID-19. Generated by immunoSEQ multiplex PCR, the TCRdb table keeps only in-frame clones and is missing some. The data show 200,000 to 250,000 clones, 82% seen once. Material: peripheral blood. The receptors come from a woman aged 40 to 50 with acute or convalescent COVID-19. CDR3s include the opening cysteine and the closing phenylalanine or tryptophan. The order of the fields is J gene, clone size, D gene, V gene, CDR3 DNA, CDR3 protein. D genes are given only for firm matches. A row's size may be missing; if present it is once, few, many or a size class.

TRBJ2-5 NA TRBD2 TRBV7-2 TGTGCCAGCAGCTTAGAGGGGGGACTAGCGTACTTC CASSLEGGLAYF
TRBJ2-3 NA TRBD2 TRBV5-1 TGCGCCAGTATCAGCGGGACTACAGATACGCAGTATTTT CASISGTTDTQYF
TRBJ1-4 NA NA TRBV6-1 TGTGCCAGCAGTGAAGCACTAGGAATGGATGAAAAACTGTTTTTT CASSEALGMDEKLFF
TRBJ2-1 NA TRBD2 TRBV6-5 TGTGCCAGCAGTTCCCCGAGAGCGGGAGGCTACAATGAGCAGTTCTTC CASSSPRAGGYNEQFF
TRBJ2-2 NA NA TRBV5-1 TGCGCCAGCAGCTTGGATGGGGGGTCGAACACCGGGGAGCTGTTTTTT CASSLDGGSNTGELFF
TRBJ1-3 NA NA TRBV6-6 TGTGCCAGCAGTTCTATTGATAACTCTGGAAACACCATATATTTT CASSSIDNSGNTIYF
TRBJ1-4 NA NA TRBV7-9 TGTGCCAGCAGCTTGAGCGAAAAACTGTTTTTT CASSLSEKLFF
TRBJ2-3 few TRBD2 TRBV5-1 TGCGCCAGCAGCTTGGCCGTGACTAGCGGTAGCACAGATACGCAGTATTTT CASSLAVTSGSTDTQYF
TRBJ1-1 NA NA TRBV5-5 TGTGCCAGCAGCTACGGGTCCGGGGGGCAGGAAGCTTTCTTT CASSYGSGGQEAFF
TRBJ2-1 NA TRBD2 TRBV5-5 TGTGCCAGCAGACCGGGACTAGCAATAGAGAATGAGCAGTTCTTC CASRPGLAIENEQFF
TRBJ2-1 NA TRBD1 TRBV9 TGTGCCAGCAGCGACCGGGACAGGGCCTACAATGAGCAGTTCTTC CASSDRDRAYNEQFF
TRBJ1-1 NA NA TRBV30 TGTGCCTGGAGTACAGGCCCGAACACTGAAGCTTTCTTT CAWSTGPNTEAFF
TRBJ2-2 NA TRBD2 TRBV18 TGTGCCAGCTCACCAACACTAGCGGGAGAGGCCGGGGAGCTGTTTTTT CASSPTLAGEAGELFF
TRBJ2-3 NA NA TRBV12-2 TGTGCAAGTCGCGCCCGACAGGGGCTGAGCACAGATACGCAGTATTTT CASRARQGLSTDTQYF
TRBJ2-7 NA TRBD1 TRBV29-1 TGCAGCGTGGTGACCGGGACAGGGGATTACGAGCAGTACTTC CSVVTGTGDYEQYF
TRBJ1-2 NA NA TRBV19 TGTGCCAGTAACCCAAAACGGGGGTATGAGGGCTACACCTTC CASNPKRGYEGYTF
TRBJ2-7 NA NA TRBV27 TGTGCCAGCAGTCCTAGGGGCGGGGTCTACGAGCAGTACTTC CASSPRGGVYEQYF
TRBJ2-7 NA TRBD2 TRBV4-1 TGCGCCAGCAGCCAAGTGCGGACTAGCGGGAGAGGGGGTAGGTACGAGCAGTACTTC CASSQVRTSGRGGRYEQYF
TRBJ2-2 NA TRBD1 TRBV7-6 TGTGCCAGCAGCCTGGGACAGACGAACACCGGGGAGCTGTTTTTT CASSLGQTNTGELFF
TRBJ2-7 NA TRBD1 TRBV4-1 TGCGCCAGCAGCCAAGGCTGGGGGGACAGGGCTTACGAGCAGTACTTC CASSQGWGDRAYEQYF
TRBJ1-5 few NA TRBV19 TGTGCCAGCCACAGGGCCTTATATAGCAATCAGCCCCAGCATTTT CASHRALYSNQPQHF
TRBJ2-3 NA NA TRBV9 TGTGCCGGTTCGGCGGAAAGCACAGATACGCAGTATTTT CAGSAESTDTQYF
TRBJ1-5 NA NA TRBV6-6 TGTGCCAGCAGCTACCGCGGACAAATTAGCAATCAGCCCCAGCATTTT CASSYRGQISNQPQHF
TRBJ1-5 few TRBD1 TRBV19 TGTGCCAGTAGTCCCGGGACAGGGGGCAATCAGCCCCAGCATTTT CASSPGTGGNQPQHF
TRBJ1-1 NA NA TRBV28 TGTGCCAGCAGTTCACGAGGGAACACTGAAGCTTTCTTT CASSSRGNTEAFF
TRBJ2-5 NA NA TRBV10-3 TGTGCCATCAGTGTGCGGCAGGACGGGGGAGAGACCCAGTACTTC CAISVRQDGGETQYF
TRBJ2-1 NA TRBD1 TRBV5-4 TGTGCCAGCGGGGGACAGGGGGGCCCCTACAATGAGCAGTTCTTC CASGGQGGPYNEQFF
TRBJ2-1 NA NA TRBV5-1 TGCGCCAGCAGCTTGTTGTCAGGGAATGAGCAGTTCTTC CASSLLSGNEQFF
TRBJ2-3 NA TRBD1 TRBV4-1 TGCGCCAGCAGCCCCTGGACAGGGTCTAGCACAGATACGCAGTATTTT CASSPWTGSSTDTQYF
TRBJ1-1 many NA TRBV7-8 TGTGCCAGCAGCGTGTGGGGCCCGAACACTGAAGCTTTCTTT CASSVWGPNTEAFF
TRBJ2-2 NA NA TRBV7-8 TGTGCCAGCAGCTTAATTCAGGGTAGCACCGGGGAGCTGTTTTTT CASSLIQGSTGELFF
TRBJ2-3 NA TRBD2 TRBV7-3 TGTGCCAGCAGCTTAAGACCGACTAGCGGGGGGGATACGCAGTATTTT CASSLRPTSGGDTQYF
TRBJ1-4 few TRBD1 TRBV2 TGTGCCAGCAAGGCCGGGACAGGGAACGAAAAACTGTTTTTT CASKAGTGNEKLFF
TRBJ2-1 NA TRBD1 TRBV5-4 TGTGCCAGCAGCTTCGGACAGGGCAATGAGCAGTTCTTC CASSFGQGNEQFF
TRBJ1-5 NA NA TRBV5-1 TGCGCCAGCAGCCCAGTGGTGGGCAATCAGCCCCAGCATTTT CASSPVVGNQPQHF
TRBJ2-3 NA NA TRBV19 TGTGCCAGTGCCCACAGAGGCAGGGGAGATACGCAGTATTTT CASAHRGRGDTQYF
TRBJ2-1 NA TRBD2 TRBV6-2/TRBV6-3 TGTGCCAGCAGTTACGGACTAGCGGGGGGCGGCAATGAGCAGTTCTTC CASSYGLAGGGNEQFF
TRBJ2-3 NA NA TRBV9 TGTGCCAGCAGCCCCTATGGGGCGCCAGATACGCAGTATTTT CASSPYGAPDTQYF
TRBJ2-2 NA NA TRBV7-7 TGTGCCAGCAGCTTAGGGGGCGGGACCGGCACCGGGGAGCTGTTTTTT CASSLGGGTGTGELFF
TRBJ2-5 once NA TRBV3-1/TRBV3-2 TGTGCCAGCAGCCAAGTATTCGCATCCGGGGGACTCCAAGAGACCCAGTACTTC CASSQVFASGGLQETQYF
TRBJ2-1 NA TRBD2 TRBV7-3 TGTGCCAGCAGCGATAGCGGGGGGGCTAGGAGGGAGCAGTTCTTC CASSDSGGARREQFF
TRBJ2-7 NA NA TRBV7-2 TGTGCCAGCAGCTTAAGGGGCCAAAGCTCCTACGAGCAGTACTTC CASSLRGQSSYEQYF
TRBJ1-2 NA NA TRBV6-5 TGTGCCAGCAGTTCCGGACCAGGGCTAAACCAGGGCTACACCTTC CASSSGPGLNQGYTF
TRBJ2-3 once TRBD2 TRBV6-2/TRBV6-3 TGTGCCAGCAGTTACCCCGGACTAGCGGGAGACTTCCGCACAGATACGCAGTATTTT CASSYPGLAGDFRTDTQYF
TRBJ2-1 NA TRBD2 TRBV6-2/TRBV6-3 TGTGCCAGCAGTTACTCGGGGACTAGCGGGCAGAATGAGCAGTTCTTC CASSYSGTSGQNEQFF
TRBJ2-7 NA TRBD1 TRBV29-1 TGCAGCGTAAGCCGGGACAGGGGCTACGAGCAGTACTTC CSVSRDRGYEQYF
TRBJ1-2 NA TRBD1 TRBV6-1 TGTGCCAGCAGTGAGTCAATAGGGACAGTTAACTATGGCTACACCTTC CASSESIGTVNYGYTF
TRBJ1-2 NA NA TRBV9 TGTGCCAGCAGCCCAGCCCCGCGGTATAACTATGGCTACACCTTC CASSPAPRYNYGYTF
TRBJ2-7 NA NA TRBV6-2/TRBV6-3 TGTGCCAGCAGCCTCTACTTGTCCGGGAAGACTGTGACCTACGAGCAGTACTTC CASSLYLSGKTVTYEQYF
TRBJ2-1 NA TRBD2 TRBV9 TGTGCCAGCAGCGCCGGCGGGACTAGCGGACACAATGAGCAGTTCTTC CASSAGGTSGHNEQFF